What follows describes a single T cell receptor beta chain. Its cognate antigen is unknown. This sample was included in a study of cytomegalovirus exposure and HLA in healthy donors. The study ran its PCR with 60 Vbeta and 13 Jbeta primers. Repertoires were generated with immunoSEQ multiplex PCR, while TCRdb's copy carries only in-frame clones and drops some. The sample yields some 130,000 clones, approximately 80% seen once. Notes on the study in general: Clonal expansion, a later analysis showed, was greater in HLA-associated TCR beta chains than in equally common others. In a later analysis, common viral pathogens appeared linked to several of the most significant clusters. Roughly uniform depth of sequencing across donors was assumed in presence/absence analyses. Per published reports, the classifier diagnosed cytomegalovirus status with high specificity and sensitivity.

After removal of 0 bases from V and 5 bases from J, the junction contained 8 bases not matched to a gene. There are 17 residues in the CDR3. Germline assignment: CDR1 MGHRA and CDR2 YSYEKL. This sequence was found in a human donor in good health. Sequencing input: PBMCs. The genes are TRBV4-1 and TRBJ1-5, with 9 bases identical to TRBD1. The CDR3 sequence is CASSQDPATGGYQPQHF. For the CDR3, the DNA is TGCGCCAGCAGCCAAGATCCCGCGACAGGGGGATATCAGCCCCAGCATTTT.